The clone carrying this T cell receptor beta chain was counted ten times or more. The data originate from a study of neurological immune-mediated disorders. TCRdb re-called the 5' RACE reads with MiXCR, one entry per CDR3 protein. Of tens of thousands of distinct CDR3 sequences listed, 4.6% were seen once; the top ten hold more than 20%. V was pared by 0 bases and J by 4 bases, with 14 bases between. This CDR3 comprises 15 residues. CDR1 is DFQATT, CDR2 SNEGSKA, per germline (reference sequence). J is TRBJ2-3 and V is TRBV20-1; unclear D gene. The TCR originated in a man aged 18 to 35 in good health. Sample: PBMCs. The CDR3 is CSARDPERVPDTQYF. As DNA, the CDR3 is TGCAGTGCTAGAGATCCAGAGAGAGTCCCAGATACGCAGTATTTT.